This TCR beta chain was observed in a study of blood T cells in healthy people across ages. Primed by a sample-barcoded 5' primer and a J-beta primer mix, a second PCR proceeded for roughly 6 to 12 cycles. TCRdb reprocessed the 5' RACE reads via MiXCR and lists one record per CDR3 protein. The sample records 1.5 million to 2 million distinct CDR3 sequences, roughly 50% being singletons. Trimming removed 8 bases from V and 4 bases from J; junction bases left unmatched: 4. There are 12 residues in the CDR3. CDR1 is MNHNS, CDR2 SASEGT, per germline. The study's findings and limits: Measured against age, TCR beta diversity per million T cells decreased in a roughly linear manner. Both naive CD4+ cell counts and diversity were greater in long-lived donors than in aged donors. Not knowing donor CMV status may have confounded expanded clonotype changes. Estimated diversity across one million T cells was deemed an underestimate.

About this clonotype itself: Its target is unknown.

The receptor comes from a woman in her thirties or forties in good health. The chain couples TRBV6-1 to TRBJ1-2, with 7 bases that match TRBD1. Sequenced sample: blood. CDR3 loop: CASGTDTYGYTF. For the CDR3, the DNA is TGTGCCAGCGGGACAGATACCTATGGCTACACCTTC.